This record concerns one T cell receptor (beta chain) sequence. Its antigen is currently unknown. TCR sequencing used cDNA made by reverse transcription of extracted RNA. Profiling relied on immunoSEQ multiplex PCR, and the TCRdb table lists in-frame clones only, not all of them. The sample includes roughly 140,000 clones, around two thirds of them seen just once. These data are taken from a study of CD8+ T cells in alopecia areata. Regarding the study as a whole: For lesional scalp, especially alopecia totalis/universalis, clonality was higher than in normal scalp.

V lost 5 bases and J lost 2, with 14 bases in between. This CDR3 region has 15 residues. The germline V gene encodes CDR1 MGHRA and CDR2 YSYEKL. Isolation of CD4+ and CD8+ T cells from PBMCs was achieved by sorting. The receptor was derived from a human donor in good health. Material for sequencing was CD8+ T cells sorted from blood. V gene TRBV4-1 combines with J gene TRBJ2-3; D possibly corresponds to TRBD2 (6 bases). The CDR3 protein is CASSKGLLFTDTQYF. CDR3 DNA: TGCGCCAGCAGCAAAGGACTACTTTTCACAGATACGCAGTATTTT.